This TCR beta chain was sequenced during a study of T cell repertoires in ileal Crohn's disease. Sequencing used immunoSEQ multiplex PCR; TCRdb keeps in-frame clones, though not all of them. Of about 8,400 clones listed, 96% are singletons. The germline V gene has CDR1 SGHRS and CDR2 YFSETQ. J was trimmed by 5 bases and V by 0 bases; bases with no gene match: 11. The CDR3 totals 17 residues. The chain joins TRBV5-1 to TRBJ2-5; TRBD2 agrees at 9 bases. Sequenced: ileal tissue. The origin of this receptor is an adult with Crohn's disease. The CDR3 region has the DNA TGCGCCAGCAGCTTGGCCGAGAGGGTGGGACTAGCCGAGACCCAGTACTTC. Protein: CASSLAERVGLAETQYF.